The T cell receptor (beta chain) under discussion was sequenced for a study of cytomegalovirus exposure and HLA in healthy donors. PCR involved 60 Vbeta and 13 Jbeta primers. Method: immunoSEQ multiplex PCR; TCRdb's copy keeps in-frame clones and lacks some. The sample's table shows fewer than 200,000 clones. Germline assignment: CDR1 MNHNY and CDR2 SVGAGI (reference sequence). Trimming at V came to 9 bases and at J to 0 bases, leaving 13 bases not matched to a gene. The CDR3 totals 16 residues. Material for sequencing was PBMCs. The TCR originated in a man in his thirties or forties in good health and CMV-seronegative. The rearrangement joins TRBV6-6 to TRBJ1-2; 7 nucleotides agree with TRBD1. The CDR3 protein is CASDAEGRGPNYGYTF. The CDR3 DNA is TGTGCCAGTGACGCGGAGGGAAGGGGGCCTAACTATGGCTACACCTTC.